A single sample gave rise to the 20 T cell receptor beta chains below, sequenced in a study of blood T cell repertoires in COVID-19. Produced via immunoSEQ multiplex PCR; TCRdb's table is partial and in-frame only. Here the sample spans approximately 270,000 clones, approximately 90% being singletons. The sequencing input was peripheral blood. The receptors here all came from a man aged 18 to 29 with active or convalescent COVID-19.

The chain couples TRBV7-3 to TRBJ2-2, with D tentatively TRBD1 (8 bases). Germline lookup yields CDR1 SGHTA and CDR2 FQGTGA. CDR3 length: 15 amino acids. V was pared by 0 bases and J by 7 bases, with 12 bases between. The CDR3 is CASSLTDREGGELFF. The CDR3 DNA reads TGTGCCAGCAGCTTAACGGACAGGGAGGGCGGGGAGCTGTTTTTT.

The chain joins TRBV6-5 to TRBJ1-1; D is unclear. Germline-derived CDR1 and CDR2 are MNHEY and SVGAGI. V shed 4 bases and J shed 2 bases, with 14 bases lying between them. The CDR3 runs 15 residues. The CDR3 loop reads CASSFVQALNTEAFF. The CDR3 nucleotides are TGTGCCAGCAGTTTCGTTCAGGCCTTAAACACTGAAGCTTTCTTT.

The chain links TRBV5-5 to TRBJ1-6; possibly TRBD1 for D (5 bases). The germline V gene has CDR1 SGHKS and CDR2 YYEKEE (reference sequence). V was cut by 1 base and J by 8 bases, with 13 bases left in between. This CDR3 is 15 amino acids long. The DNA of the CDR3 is TGTGCCAGCAGCTTGTTATCAGGGTGGGATTCACCCCTCCACTTT. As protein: CASSLLSGWDSPLHF.

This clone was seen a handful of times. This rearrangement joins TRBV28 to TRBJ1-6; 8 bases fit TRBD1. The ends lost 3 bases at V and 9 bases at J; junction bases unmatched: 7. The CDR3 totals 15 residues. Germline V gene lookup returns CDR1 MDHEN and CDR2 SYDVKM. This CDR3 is CASSFSDRAGSPLHF. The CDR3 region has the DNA TGTGCCAGCAGTTTTTCGGACAGGGCGGGTTCACCCCTCCACTTT.

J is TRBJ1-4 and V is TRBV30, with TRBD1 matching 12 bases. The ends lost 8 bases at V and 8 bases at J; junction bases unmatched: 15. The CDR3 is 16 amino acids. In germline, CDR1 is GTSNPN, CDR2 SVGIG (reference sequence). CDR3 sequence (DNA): TGTGCCCTGGGGGACAGGGGGCCTTCGCCCGGAGAAAAACTGTTTTTT. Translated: CALGDRGPSPGEKLFF.

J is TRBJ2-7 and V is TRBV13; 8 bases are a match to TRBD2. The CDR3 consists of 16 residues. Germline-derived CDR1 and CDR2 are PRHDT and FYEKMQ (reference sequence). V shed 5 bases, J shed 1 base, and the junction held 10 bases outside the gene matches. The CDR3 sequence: CASSGYSGKGSYEQYF. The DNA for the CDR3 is TGTGCCAGCAGCGGATATAGCGGGAAGGGGTCCTACGAGCAGTACTTC. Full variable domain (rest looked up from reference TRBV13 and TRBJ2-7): AAGVIQSPRHLIKEKRETATLKCYPIPRHDTVYWYQQGPGQDPQFLISFYEKMQSDKGSIPDRFSAQQFSDYHSELNMSSLELGDSALYFCASSGYSGKGSYEQYFGPGTRLTVT.

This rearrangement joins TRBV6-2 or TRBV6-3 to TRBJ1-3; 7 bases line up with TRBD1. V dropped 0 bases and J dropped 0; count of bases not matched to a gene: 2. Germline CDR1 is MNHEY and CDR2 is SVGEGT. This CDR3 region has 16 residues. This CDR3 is CASSYSTGHSGNTIYF. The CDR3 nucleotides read TGTGCCAGCAGTTACTCGACAGGGCACTCTGGAAACACCATATATTTT.

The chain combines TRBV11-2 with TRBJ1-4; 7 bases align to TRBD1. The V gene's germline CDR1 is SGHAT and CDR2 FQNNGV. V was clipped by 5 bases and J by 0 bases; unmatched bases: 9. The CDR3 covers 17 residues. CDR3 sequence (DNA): TGTGCCAGCAGCCGGCGACAGGGAAGTGCAACTAATGAAAAACTGTTTTTT. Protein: CASSRRQGSATNEKLFF. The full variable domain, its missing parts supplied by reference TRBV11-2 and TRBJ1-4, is EAGVAQSPRYKIIEKRQSVAFWCNPISGHATLYWYQQILGQGPKLLIQFQNNGVVDDSQLPKDRFSAERLKGVDSTLKIQPAKLEDSAVYLCASSRRQGSATNEKLFFGSGTQLSVL.

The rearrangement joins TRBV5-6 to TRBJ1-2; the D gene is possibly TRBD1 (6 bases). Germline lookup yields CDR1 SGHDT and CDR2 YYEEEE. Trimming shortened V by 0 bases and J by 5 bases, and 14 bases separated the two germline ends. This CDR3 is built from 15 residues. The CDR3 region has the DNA TGTGCCAGCAGCTTGGGCGCGGACAGAAATTATGGCTACACCTTC. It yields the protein CASSLGADRNYGYTF.

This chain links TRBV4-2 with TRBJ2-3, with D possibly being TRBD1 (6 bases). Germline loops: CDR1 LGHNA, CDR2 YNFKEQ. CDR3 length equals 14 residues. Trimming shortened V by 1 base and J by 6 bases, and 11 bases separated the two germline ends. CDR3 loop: CASSQAHTGDTQYF. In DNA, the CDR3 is TGTGCCAGCAGCCAAGCCCATACAGGGGATACGCAGTATTTT.

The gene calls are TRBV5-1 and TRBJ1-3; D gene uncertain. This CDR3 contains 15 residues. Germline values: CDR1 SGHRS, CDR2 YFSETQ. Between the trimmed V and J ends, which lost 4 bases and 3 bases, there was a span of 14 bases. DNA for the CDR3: TGCGCCAGCAGCCCTGCACCTTCAGGTGGAAACACCATATATTTT. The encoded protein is CASSPAPSGGNTIYF.

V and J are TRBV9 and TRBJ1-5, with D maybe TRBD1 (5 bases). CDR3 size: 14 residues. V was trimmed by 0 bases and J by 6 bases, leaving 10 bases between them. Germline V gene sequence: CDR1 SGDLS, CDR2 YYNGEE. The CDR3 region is CASSVDRNGQPQHF. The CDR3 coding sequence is TGTGCCAGCAGCGTAGACAGGAATGGTCAGCCCCAGCATTTT. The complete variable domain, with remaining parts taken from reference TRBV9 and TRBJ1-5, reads DSGVTQTPKHLITATGQRVTLRCSPRSGDLSVYWYQQSLDQGLQFLIQYYNGEERAKGNILERFSAQQFPDLHSELNLSSLELGDSALYFCASSVDRNGQPQHFGDGTRLSIL.

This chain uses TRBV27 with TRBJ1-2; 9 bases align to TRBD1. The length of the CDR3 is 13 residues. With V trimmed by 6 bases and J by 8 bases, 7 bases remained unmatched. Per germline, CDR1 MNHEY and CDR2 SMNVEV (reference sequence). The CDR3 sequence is CASRPGTGLGYTF. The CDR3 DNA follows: TGTGCCAGCAGACCCGGGACAGGGCTCGGCTACACCTTC.

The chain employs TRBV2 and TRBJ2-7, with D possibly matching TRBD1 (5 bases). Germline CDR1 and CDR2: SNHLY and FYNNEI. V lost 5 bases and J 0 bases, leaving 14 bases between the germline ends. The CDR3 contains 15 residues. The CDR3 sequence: CASSSLHRFSYEQYF. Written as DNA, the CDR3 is TGTGCCAGCAGTTCCCTCCACAGGTTCTCCTACGAGCAGTACTTC.

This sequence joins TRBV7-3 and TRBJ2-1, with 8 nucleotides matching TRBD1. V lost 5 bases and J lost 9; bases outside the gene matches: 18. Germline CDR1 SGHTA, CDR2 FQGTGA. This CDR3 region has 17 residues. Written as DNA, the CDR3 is TGTGCCAGCAGCCCCGGGACAGGTTTTAATGATTTCCGTGAGCAGTTCTTC. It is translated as CASSPGTGFNDFREQFF.

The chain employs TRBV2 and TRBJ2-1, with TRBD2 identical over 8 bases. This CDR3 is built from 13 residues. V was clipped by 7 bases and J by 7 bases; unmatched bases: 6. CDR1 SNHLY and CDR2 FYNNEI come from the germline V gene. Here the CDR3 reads CASTEGLVNEQFF. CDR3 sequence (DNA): TGTGCCAGCACAGAGGGACTAGTGAATGAGCAGTTCTTC.

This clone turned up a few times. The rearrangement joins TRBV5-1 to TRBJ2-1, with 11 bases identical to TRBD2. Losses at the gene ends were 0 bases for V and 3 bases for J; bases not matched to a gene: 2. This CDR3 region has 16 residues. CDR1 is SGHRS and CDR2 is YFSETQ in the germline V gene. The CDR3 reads CASSLEGTSGYNEQFF. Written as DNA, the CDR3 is TGCGCCAGCAGCTTGGAGGGGACTAGCGGCTACAATGAGCAGTTCTTC.

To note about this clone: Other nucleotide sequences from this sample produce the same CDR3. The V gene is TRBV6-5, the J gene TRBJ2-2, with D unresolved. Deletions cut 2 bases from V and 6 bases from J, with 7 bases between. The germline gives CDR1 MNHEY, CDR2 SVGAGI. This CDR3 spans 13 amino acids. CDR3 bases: TGTGCCAGCAGTTACGGCGGAGCCGGGGAGCTGTTTTTT. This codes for CASSYGGAGELFF.

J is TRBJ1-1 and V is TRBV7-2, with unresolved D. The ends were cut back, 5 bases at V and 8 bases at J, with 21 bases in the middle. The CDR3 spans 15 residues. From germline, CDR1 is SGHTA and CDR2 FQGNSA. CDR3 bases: TGTGCCAGCAGCACCGCCTTTAGTCTGTCCGGGGAAGCTTTCTTT. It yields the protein CASSTAFSLSGEAFF.

The CDR3 DNA sequence: TGTGCCAGCAGCCTAGGGGACAGGGGGCGGGAGACCCAGTACTTC. This encodes CASSLGDRGRETQYF. The V gene is TRBV5-6, the J gene TRBJ2-5; TRBD1 agrees at 12 bases. There are 15 residues in the CDR3. CDR1 is SGHDT and CDR2 is YYEEEE in the germline V gene. J was trimmed by 5 bases and V by 4 bases; bases with no gene match: 6.